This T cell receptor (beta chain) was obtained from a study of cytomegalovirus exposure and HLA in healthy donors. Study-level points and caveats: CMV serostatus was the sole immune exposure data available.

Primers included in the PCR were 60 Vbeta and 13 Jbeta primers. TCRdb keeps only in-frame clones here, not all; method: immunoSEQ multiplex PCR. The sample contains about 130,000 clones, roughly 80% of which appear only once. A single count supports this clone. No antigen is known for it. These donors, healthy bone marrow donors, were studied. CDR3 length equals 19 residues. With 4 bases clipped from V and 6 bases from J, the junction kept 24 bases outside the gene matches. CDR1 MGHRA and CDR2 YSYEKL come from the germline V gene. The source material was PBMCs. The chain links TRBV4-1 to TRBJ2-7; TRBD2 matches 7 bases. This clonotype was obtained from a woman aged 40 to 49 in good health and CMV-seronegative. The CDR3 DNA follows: TGCGCCAGCAGCCTTGGGTTCGACCCCGCCGGGACTACCTTCGGCGAGCAGTACTTC. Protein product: CASSLGFDPAGTTFGEQYF.